This TCR beta chain was captured by sequencing in a study of blood T cell repertoires in COVID-19. Profiling relied on immunoSEQ multiplex PCR, and the TCRdb table lists in-frame clones only, not all of them. The table shows approximately 98,000 clones, with 88% occurring only once. This clone was seen once. The CDR3 contains 12 residues. Trimming left V 2 bases short and J 8 bases short, with 7 bases between. The V gene's germline CDR1 is SGHVS and CDR2 FQNEAQ. The chain has TRBV7-8 and TRBJ2-1; no clear D. The sequencing sample was made of peripheral blood. The receptor was derived from a human donor in a cohort sampled during active COVID-19. The chain's CDR3 is CASSLLSDEQFF. The CDR3 DNA reads as TGTGCCAGCAGCTTATTGTCGGATGAGCAGTTCTTC.